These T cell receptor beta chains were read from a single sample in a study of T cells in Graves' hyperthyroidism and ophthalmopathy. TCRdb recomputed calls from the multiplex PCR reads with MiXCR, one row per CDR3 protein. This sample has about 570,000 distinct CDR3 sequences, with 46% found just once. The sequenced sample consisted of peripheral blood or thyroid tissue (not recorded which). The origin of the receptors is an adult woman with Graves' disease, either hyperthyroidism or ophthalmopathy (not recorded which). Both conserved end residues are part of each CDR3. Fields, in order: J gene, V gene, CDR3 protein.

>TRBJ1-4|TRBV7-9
CASSLKGGSEKLFF
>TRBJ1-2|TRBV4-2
CASSQDRGERGYTF
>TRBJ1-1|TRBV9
CASSPGGGLTEAFF
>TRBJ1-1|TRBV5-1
CASSFDGLNTEAFF
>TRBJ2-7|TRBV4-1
CASSHPGPRSF
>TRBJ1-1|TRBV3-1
CASTPASYTEAFF
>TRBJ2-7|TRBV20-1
CSAPKGLASLSISYEQYF
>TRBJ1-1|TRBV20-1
CSAKRVSGNTEAFF
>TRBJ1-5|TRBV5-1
CASSPEDGRNQPQHF
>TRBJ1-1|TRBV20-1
CSARDGRGYTEAFF
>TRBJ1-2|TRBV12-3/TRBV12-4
CASSSTGAVYGYTF
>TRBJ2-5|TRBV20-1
CSARPKRGLEGQETQYF
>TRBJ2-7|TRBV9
CASSFFGEVYEQYF
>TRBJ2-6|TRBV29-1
CSVLGDRGPLRANVLTF
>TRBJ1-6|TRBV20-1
CSASGGQNSPLHF
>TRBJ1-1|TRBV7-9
CASSRDVGTEAFF
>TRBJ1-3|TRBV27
CASSAGQGLLNTIYF
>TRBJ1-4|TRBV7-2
CASSLGQLKEKLYF
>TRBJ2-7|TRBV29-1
CSVETGKEQYF
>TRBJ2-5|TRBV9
CASSEGARLGQETQYF
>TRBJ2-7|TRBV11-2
CASSQTTGSDEQYF
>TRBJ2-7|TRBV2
CASRDVQGGWYEQYF
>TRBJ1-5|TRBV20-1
CSARNSDQPQHF
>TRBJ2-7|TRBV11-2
CASSRTASYEQYF
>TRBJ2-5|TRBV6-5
CASKPTGEETQYF
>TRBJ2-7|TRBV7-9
CASSARRQLTYEQYF
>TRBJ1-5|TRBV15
CATSRTGTISQPQHF
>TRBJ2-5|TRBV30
CAWSVLSEDRVNF
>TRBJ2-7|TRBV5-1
CASSLASGFSYEQYF
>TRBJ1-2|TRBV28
CASTSHGDGYTF
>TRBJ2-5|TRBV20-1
CSASHFEAMRTQYF
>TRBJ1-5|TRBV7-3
CASSVHTGETQHF
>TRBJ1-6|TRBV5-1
CASSLGDPLHF
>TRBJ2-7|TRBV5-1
CASSYDRKEQYF
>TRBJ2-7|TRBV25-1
CASSNSGRSYEQYF
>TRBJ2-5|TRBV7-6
CASSLGGTSGKKTQYF